The rows below give T cell receptor beta chains drawn from one sample of a study of blood T cell repertoires in COVID-19. The table came from immunoSEQ multiplex PCR; TCRdb's copy has only in-frame clones and leaves some out. Altogether about half a million clones are present, 70% to 90% being singletons, with the ten largest covering under 4%. Input material: peripheral blood. These receptors originate from a human donor in a cohort sampled during active COVID-19. Each CDR3 is given with its conserved first and last residue. D genes are given only for firm matches. Clone size is stated in some rows and not others, as once, few, many or a class when expanded.

j_gene,abundance,v_gene,d_gene,CDR3nt,CDR3aa
TRBJ1-2,.,TRBV28,TRBD1,TGTGCCAGCAGTCGTGACAGGGTCTATGGCTACACCTTC,CASSRDRVYGYTF
TRBJ1-1,.,TRBV3-1/TRBV3-2,TRBD1,TGTGCCAGCACCCCCTTCCGGGACAGTCCCACTGAAGCTTTCTTT,CASTPFRDSPTEAFF
TRBJ2-2,.,TRBV7-6,TRBD2,TGTGCCAGCAGCTCCTCGACCCGGACTAGCGGGACCGGCGGGGAGCTGTTTTTT,CASSSSTRTSGTGGELFF
TRBJ1-4,.,TRBV7-3,.,TGTGCCAGCAGCCCAGGGCTGGGGGGGCGGCTGTTTTTT,CASSPGLGGRLFF
TRBJ2-5,.,TRBV28,TRBD1,TGTGCCAGCAGTCTCCCTGCACAGGGGGGCCCGGGGTCCGAGTACTTC,CASSLPAQGGPGSEYF
TRBJ2-7,.,TRBV28,TRBD1,TGTGCCAGCGCGACCCGGACAGGGGGAACTTTTCCAGCATTCGGGGCTATGAGCTCCTACGAGCAGTACTTC,CASATRTGGTFPAFGAMSSYEQYF
TRBJ1-3,.,TRBV21-1,.,TGTGCCAGCAACCGCCGGGACAGTTCTGGAAACACCATATATTTT,CASNRRDSSGNTIYF
TRBJ1-5,.,TRBV18,TRBD1,TGTGCCAGCTCACCCATGCAGGGGGCCCAGCCCCAGCATTTT,CASSPMQGAQPQHF
TRBJ1-1,.,TRBV5-1,.,TGCGCCAGCAGAGGGGGAGAAGTCGGCACTGAAGCTTTCTTT,CASRGGEVGTEAFF
TRBJ2-7,.,TRBV2,TRBD2,TGTGCCAGCAGTGTACTAGCGGGAGTTGAGCAGTACTTC,CASSVLAGVEQYF
TRBJ2-1,few,TRBV5-8,.,TGTGCCAGCAGCCAGACCGGGGTCGGGGAGCAGTTCTTC,CASSQTGVGEQFF
TRBJ2-5,.,TRBV4-2,.,TGTGCCAGCAGCCAAGAGCCTACTAGTTCGTGGGCGACCCAGTACTTC,CASSQEPTSSWATQYF
TRBJ1-4,.,TRBV30,.,TGTGCCTGGAGTGTACCCACAGCCTCTAATGAAAAACTGTTTTTT,CAWSVPTASNEKLFF
TRBJ2-7,.,TRBV6-5,.,TGTGCCAGCGGGCGGGCCCTTTTCGGCGAGCAGTACTTC,CASGRALFGEQYF
TRBJ2-7,once,TRBV11-2,TRBD1,TGTGCCAGCAGCTTAGAGGGACAGGCCTCCTACGAGCGGTACTTC,CASSLEGQASYERYF
TRBJ1-6,few,TRBV30,.,TGTGCCTGGAGTGAGGGGCAGACCCTCCACTTT,CAWSEGQTLHF
TRBJ1-1,.,TRBV18,.,TGTGCCAGCTCACCTCGTCAGGGTGCGAACACTGAAGCTTTCTTT,CASSPRQGANTEAFF
TRBJ2-7,.,TRBV30,.,TGTGCCTGGGGTCTTTTCTTCTACGAGCAGTACTTC,CAWGLFFYEQYF
TRBJ1-4,.,TRBV9,TRBD1,TGTGCCAGCAGCGCCCAACAGGGGGCGCAGGAAAAACTGTTTTTT,CASSAQQGAQEKLFF
TRBJ1-1,.,TRBV9,TRBD1,TGTGCCAGCAGCGCCAGGGACAGTGGAACTGAAGCTTTCTTT,CASSARDSGTEAFF
TRBJ2-7,.,TRBV3-1/TRBV3-2,TRBD1,TGTGCCAGTGGACAGGGGACCTCCTACGAGCAGTACTTC,CASGQGTSYEQYF
TRBJ2-1,once,TRBV5-6,TRBD2,TGTGCCAGCAGCCGGACGGGACTAGCGGAGGCTACAGGCGAGCAGTTCTTC,CASSRTGLAEATGEQFF
TRBJ2-2,.,TRBV18,TRBD1,TGTGCCAGCTCACTGGGGAAACCAGGGGGAAACACCGGGGAGCTGTTTTTT,CASSLGKPGGNTGELFF
TRBJ2-2,.,TRBV27,TRBD2,TGTGCCAGCAGTGCGCGGGGACTAATCCCCGGGGAGCTGTTTTTT,CASSARGLIPGELFF